This TCR beta chain was sequenced in a study of shared clonotypes between healthy human individuals. Trimming at V came to 1 base and at J to 7 bases, leaving 9 bases not matched to a gene. This CDR3 has 16 amino acids. Germline V CDR1 and CDR2: MGHRA, YSYEKL. This clone was detected only a few times. Its antigen is not known. Whole-study findings and limits: Shared clonotypes: about 5% naive CD4, 3.5% to 4% naive CD8, about 2.5% memory CD4, over 0.3% memory CD8. An anticipated effect of sequencing depth on clonotype sharing among donors was recognized.

Libraries were prepared by immunoSEQ multiplex PCR; TCRdb keeps only in-frame clonotypes and omits some of them. In the table there are about a million clones, approximately 80% of which are singletons. The authors divided CD4+ cells into CD45RA+ naive and CD45RA-negative memory subsets. The sample comprised memory CD4+ T cells from PBMCs. Subset: CD45RA-negative fraction. This receptor was taken from a man between 18 and 29 years old in good health. Some clones in this sample may be carry-over from other donors' samples. The chain joins TRBV4-1 to TRBJ1-5, with 8 bases matching TRBD1. The CDR3 sequence: CASSQAGTGLLQPQHF. CDR3 DNA sequence: TGCGCCAGCAGCCAAGCCGGGACAGGTCTCCTACAGCCCCAGCATTTT.